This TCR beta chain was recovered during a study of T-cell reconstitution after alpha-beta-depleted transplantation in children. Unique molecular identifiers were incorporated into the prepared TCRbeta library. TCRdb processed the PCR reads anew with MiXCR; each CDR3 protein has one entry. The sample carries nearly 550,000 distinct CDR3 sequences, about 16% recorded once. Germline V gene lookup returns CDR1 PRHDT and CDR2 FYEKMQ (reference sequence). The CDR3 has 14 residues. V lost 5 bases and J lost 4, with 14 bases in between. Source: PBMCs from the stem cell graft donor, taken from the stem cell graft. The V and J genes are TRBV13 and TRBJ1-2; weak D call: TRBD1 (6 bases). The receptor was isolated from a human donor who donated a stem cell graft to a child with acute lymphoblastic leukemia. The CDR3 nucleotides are TGTGCCAGCAGCGCCAACAGGGAAGGCTATGGCTACACCTTC. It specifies CASSANREGYGYTF. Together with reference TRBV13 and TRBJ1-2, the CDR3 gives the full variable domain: AAGVIQSPRHLIKEKRETATLKCYPIPRHDTVYWYQQGPGQDPQFLISFYEKMQSDKGSIPDRFSAQQFSDYHSELNMSSLELGDSALYFCASSANREGYGYTFGSGTRLTVV.